A selection of T cell receptor beta chains follows, all from one sample in a study of early stage breast cancer tumors. Profiling relied on immunoSEQ multiplex PCR, and the TCRdb table lists in-frame clones only, not all of them. The top ten hold 7.5% to 8% of the sample, which has around 13,000 clones, 79% seen once. Sequenced sample: normal breast tissue next to the tumor. Receptor source: a person aged 45-60 years with breast cancer. Each CDR3 is given with its conserved first and last residue. A D gene is named only where the DNA matches it firmly. Clone size, where shown, is once, few, many, or a class for clones that have expanded.

>medium-sized|TRBV5-1|TRBJ2-5|.
CASSLSGAQETQYF
TGCGCCAGCAGCTTGTCTGGGGCCCAAGAGACCCAGTACTTC
>.|TRBV6-5|TRBJ1-1|.
CASSPQTVNTEAFF
TGTGCCAGCAGTCCTCAGACAGTGAACACTGAAGCTTTCTTT
>.|TRBV28|TRBJ1-2|.
CASSLISAGARGYTF
TGTGCCAGCAGTTTAATATCGGCGGGGGCTCGAGGCTACACCTTC
>.|TRBV11-2|TRBJ2-2|.
CASSLDQGRTGELFF
TGTGCCAGCAGCTTAGATCAGGGTCGCACCGGGGAGCTGTTTTTT
>.|TRBV18|TRBJ2-7|.
CASSARPGLYEQYF
TGTGCCAGCTCAGCCCGGCCCGGACTCTACGAGCAGTACTTC
>.|TRBV2|TRBJ2-2|.
CASSETVTGELFF
TGTGCCAGCAGTGAGACAGTTACCGGGGAGCTGTTTTTT
>.|TRBV10-2|TRBJ2-5|.
CASSEGELQETQYF
TGCGCCAGCAGTGAAGGGGAGCTCCAAGAGACCCAGTACTTC
>once|TRBV7-9|TRBJ2-3|.
CASSQQVLQSGDTQYF
TGTGCCAGCAGCCAACAGGTCCTGCAATCCGGAGATACGCAGTATTTT
>.|TRBV2|TRBJ2-7|.
CASSYYEQYF
TGTGCCAGCAGTTACTACGAGCAGTACTTC
>few|TRBV5-1|TRBJ2-3|.
CASSPARARDDTQYF
TGCGCCAGCAGCCCCGCCCGGGCACGGGACGATACGCAGTATTTT
>.|TRBV18|TRBJ1-4|TRBD1
CASSPPGQGPGREKLFF
TGTGCCAGCTCACCACCGGGACAGGGACCGGGTCGGGAAAAACTGTTTTTT
>.|TRBV7-9|TRBJ2-4|.
CASSLGLENIQYF
TGTGCCAGCAGCTTAGGGTTAGAAAACATTCAGTACTTC
>.|TRBV18|TRBJ2-3|.
CASSPIGDTDTQYF
TGTGCCAGCTCCCCGATTGGGGACACAGATACGCAGTATTTT
>once|TRBV18|TRBJ2-1|TRBD1
CASSPRGSGRGNEQFF
TGTGCCAGCTCACCCAGGGGGTCAGGTCGGGGAAATGAGCAGTTCTTC
>.|TRBV4-3|TRBJ2-1|TRBD2
CASSQEIAGDYNEQFF
TGCGCCAGCAGCCAAGAAATAGCGGGAGATTACAATGAGCAGTTCTTC
>.|TRBV4-1|TRBJ1-1|.
CASSQDREAFF
TGCGCCAGCAGCCAAGACAGGGAAGCTTTCTTT
>.|TRBV25-1|TRBJ2-3|TRBD1
CASSDPSTGGSTDTQYF
TGTGCCAGCAGTGATCCCTCGACAGGGGGTAGCACAGATACGCAGTATTTT
>.|TRBV7-2|TRBJ2-5|TRBD2
CASSLTASGSRATQYF
TGTGCCAGCAGCCTAACGGCTAGCGGGAGTAGGGCGACCCAGTACTTC
>.|TRBV28|TRBJ1-2|.
CASSGFQTPGYGYTF
TGTGCCAGCAGCGGATTTCAGACGCCCGGCTATGGCTACACCTTC
>.|TRBV7-6|TRBJ1-2|.
CASSPAAAFYGYTF
TGTGCCAGCAGTCCGGCGGCAGCTTTCTATGGCTACACCTTC
>.|TRBV25-1|TRBJ2-1|.
CASSEGGSYNEQFF
TGTGCCAGCAGTGAAGGGGGCTCCTACAATGAGCAGTTCTTC
>.|TRBV10-3|TRBJ1-2|.
CAISGDSETYGYTF
TGTGCCATCAGCGGGGATAGTGAGACTTATGGCTACACCTTC
>.|TRBV27|TRBJ2-5|TRBD2
CASYAGGQETQYF
TGTGCCAGTTATGCGGGGGGTCAAGAGACCCAGTACTTC
>.|TRBV7-6|TRBJ2-3|TRBD2
CASSTIAGGRGDTQYF
TGTGCCAGCAGCACTATAGCGGGAGGGAGAGGAGATACGCAGTATTTT
>once|TRBV4-3|TRBJ1-3|.
CASSLGRGAGNTIYF
TGCGCCAGCAGCCTAGGGCGGGGGGCTGGAAACACCATATATTTT
>few|TRBV29-1|TRBJ2-7|.
CSVVADLYEQYF
TGCAGCGTGGTAGCGGATCTCTACGAGCAGTACTTC
>.|TRBV7-9|TRBJ2-3|.
CASERDIGTDTQYF
TGTGCCTCAGAGAGAGACATCGGCACAGATACGCAGTATTTT
>.|TRBV27|TRBJ2-7|TRBD1
CASSFGDRSSYEQYF
TGTGCCAGCAGTTTCGGGGACAGGAGCTCCTACGAGCAGTACTTC
>.|TRBV6-1|TRBJ1-4|.
CASTLNQADEKLFF
TGTGCCAGCACTCTCAATCAGGCGGATGAAAAACTGTTTTTT
>.|TRBV5-5|TRBJ2-7|TRBD2
CASSLILAGGPSYEQYF
TGTGCCAGCAGCTTGATACTAGCGGGAGGGCCGTCCTACGAGCAGTACTTC
>.|TRBV5-1|TRBJ2-3|.
CASSDQGTDTQYF
TGCGCCAGCAGCGACCAAGGCACAGATACGCAGTATTTT
>.|TRBV6-4|TRBJ1-3|TRBD1
CASSDSRGPGNTIYF
TGTGCCAGCAGTGACAGTAGGGGGCCTGGAAACACCATATATTTT
>.|TRBV6-6|TRBJ2-7|.
CASREDSVREQYF
TGTGCCAGCAGAGAGGACTCAGTACGCGAGCAGTACTTC
>.|TRBV7-8|TRBJ2-2|TRBD2
CASSLATGGPFGELFF
TGTGCCAGCAGCTTAGCTACGGGGGGGCCGTTCGGGGAGCTGTTTTTT
>.|TRBV6-1|TRBJ2-4|TRBD1
CASSEEDRGRISNIQYF
TGTGCCAGCAGTGAAGAGGACAGGGGGCGCATTAGTAACATTCAGTACTTC
>.|TRBV4-1|TRBJ1-2|.
CASSQDNHYGYTF
TGCGCCAGCAGCCAAGATAACCACTATGGCTACACCTTC
>few|TRBV10-3|TRBJ1-5|.
CAISESPDRSNQPQHF
TGTGCCATCAGTGAGTCCCCGGACCGTAGCAATCAGCCCCAGCATTTT
>.|TRBV6-1|TRBJ2-5|.
CASTRGPQETQYF
TGTGCCAGCACTCGGGGACCCCAAGAGACCCAGTACTTC
>once|TRBV5-6|TRBJ2-5|.
CASSPWPDPPGETQYF
TGTGCCAGCAGCCCTTGGCCGGACCCCCCTGGAGAGACCCAGTACTTC
>.|TRBV25-1|TRBJ1-1|.
CASRGGPGRVSTEAFF
TGTGCCAGCAGGGGGGGGCCAGGGAGAGTATCGACTGAAGCTTTCTTT
>.|TRBV2|TRBJ1-3|.
CASRDSGNTIYF
TGTGCCAGCAGGGACTCTGGAAACACCATATATTTT
>once|TRBV20-1|TRBJ2-1|.
CSATGNEQFF
TGCAGTGCTACAGGAAATGAGCAGTTCTTC
>.|TRBV5-6|TRBJ1-1|.
CASSLAGQVTEAFF
TGTGCCAGCAGCTTGGCGGGACAAGTCACTGAAGCTTTCTTT
>.|TRBV11-2|TRBJ1-2|.
CASSLASRNYGYTF
TGTGCCAGCAGCTTAGCCTCCCGTAACTATGGCTACACCTTC
>.|TRBV7-6|TRBJ2-2|TRBD1
CASSSRTGPTGELFF
TGTGCCAGCAGCTCGCGGACAGGGCCCACCGGGGAGCTGTTTTTT
>.|TRBV7-9|TRBJ2-7|TRBD2
CASSKREGYEQYF
TGTGCCAGCAGCAAGCGGGAGGGCTACGAGCAGTACTTC
>.|TRBV19|TRBJ1-2|.
CASSHGTQGYTF
TGTGCCAGTAGTCACGGTACGCAAGGCTACACCTTC
>few|TRBV27|TRBJ2-7|.
CASISSSSYEQYF
TGTGCCAGCATCTCTTCGAGCTCCTACGAGCAGTACTTC
>.|TRBV29-1|TRBJ2-2|.
CSVEDDADGALMAGELFF
TGCAGCGTTGAAGATGACGCGGACGGGGCCTTAATGGCCGGGGAGCTGTTTTTT
>few|TRBV7-9|TRBJ2-3|TRBD2
CASRPSGVEDTQYF
TGTGCCAGCAGGCCTAGCGGGGTCGAAGATACGCAGTATTTT
>.|TRBV5-1|TRBJ1-2|.
CASSLAPGTYGYTF
TGCGCCAGCAGCTTGGCCCCAGGAACTTATGGCTACACCTTC
>.|TRBV9|TRBJ1-3|.
CASSAGRVSGNTIYF
TGTGCCAGCAGCGCCGGGAGGGTCTCTGGAAACACCATATATTTT
>few|TRBV7-9|TRBJ1-2|.
CAWGGPDYGYTF
TGTGCGTGGGGCGGACCCGACTATGGCTACACCTTC